The 11 T cell receptor beta chains listed next were all sequenced from one sample in a study of shared clonotypes between healthy human individuals. Data came from immunoSEQ multiplex PCR; TCRdb stores just in-frame clones and leaves some out. This sample has around 2.1 million clones, with approximately 94% found just once. The sequencing sample was made of naive CD4+ T cells sorted from blood. The subset is: CD45RA+ positively selected. The receptors come from a man between 18 and 29 years old in good health.

V usage is TRBV11-2 and J usage is TRBJ2-7; D gene ambiguous. Germline CDR1 and CDR2: SGHAT and FQNNGV. V lost 4 bases and J lost 5, with 15 bases in between. The CDR3 is 14 amino acids. The chain's CDR3 is CASSSLRSPHEQYF. The CDR3 DNA is TGTGCCAGCAGCTCCCTTAGGAGCCCCCACGAGCAGTACTTC.

The gene calls are TRBV7-2 and TRBJ2-5; perhaps D is TRBD1 or TRBD2 (5 bases each). Germline V lookup: CDR1 SGHTA, CDR2 FQGNSA. The CDR3 has 15 amino acids. V dropped 4 bases and J dropped 4 bases, with 16 bases sitting between them. CDR3 residues: CASSSPLGVGETQYF. The DNA for the CDR3 is TGTGCCAGCAGCTCCCCCTTGGGGGTCGGAGAGACCCAGTACTTC.

This clone has just one count. The V and J genes are TRBV7-2 and TRBJ1-6; TRBD1 matches at 7 bases. The V gene's germline CDR1 is SGHTA and CDR2 FQGNSA. V gave up 5 bases and J gave up 4 bases; unmatched junction bases: 5. CDR3 length equals 15 residues. This CDR3 reads CASSIRGQYNSPLHF. The CDR3 nucleotides are TGTGCCAGCAGCATTAGGGGACAGTATAATTCACCCCTCCACTTT.

This clone is a singleton in its sample. Its ends do not fully match the called genes, so a read error is possible. The chain couples TRBV7-7 to TRBJ2-2; D remains ambiguous. This CDR3 comprises 16 residues. CDR1 and CDR2 (germline): SSHAT, FNYEAQ (reference sequence). The CDR3 nucleotides read TGTGCTAGCACCCTGGGTGTTGGGCCGTGGACCGGGGAGCTGTTTTTT. Translated, it gives CASTLGVGPWTGELFF.

This clone was detected once. The V gene is TRBV6-5, the J gene TRBJ2-2; D is perhaps TRBD1 or TRBD2 (6 bases each). Trimming stripped 2 bases from V and 5 bases from J, with 12 bases between. The CDR3 consists of 15 residues. Germline V gene lookup returns CDR1 MNHEY and CDR2 SVGAGI. CDR3 in DNA: TGTGCCAGCAGTTACAGGGGGGTGGTTACCGGGGAGCTGTTTTTT. Its protein is CASSYRGVVTGELFF.

This sequence joins TRBV6-6 and TRBJ1-5; unclear D gene. The CDR3 has 16 residues. The V and J ends lost 2 bases and 6 bases respectively, with 17 bases between them. Germline-derived CDR1 and CDR2 are MNHNY and SVGAGI (reference sequence). The CDR3 DNA is TGTGCCAGCAGTTACAGTAGGTTGACGGCCCTTCAGCCCCAGCATTTT. As protein: CASSYSRLTALQPQHF.

The CDR3 spells CASSFLAVAADTQYF. The CDR3 nucleotides are TGTGCCAGCAGCTTCCTTGCGGTTGCGGCAGATACGCAGTATTTT. This chain links TRBV13 with TRBJ2-3; the D is unclear. Germline V lookup: CDR1 PRHDT, CDR2 FYEKMQ (reference sequence). The CDR3 runs 15 residues. Trimming took off 3 bases at V and 4 bases at J, with 14 bases between the two ends.

This clone was picked up one time. V is TRBV10-3 and J is TRBJ2-1; 9 bases align to TRBD2. CDR1 and CDR2 from the germline V gene are ENHRY and SYGVKD. The CDR3 is 14 amino acids. V was clipped by 4 bases and J by 5 bases; unmatched bases: 3. In DNA form, the CDR3 reads TGTGCCATCAGTGGCGGGGGGGCGGACAATGAGCAGTTCTTC. This encodes CAISGGGADNEQFF.

This rearrangement joins TRBV18 to TRBJ2-7, with D uncertain. The CDR3 runs to 12 residues. V was pared by 4 bases and J by 5 bases, with 9 bases between. Germline CDR1 KGHSH, CDR2 LQKENI. The CDR3 DNA follows: TGTGCCAGCTCACTAGAAAGGAACGAGCAGTACTTC. The encoded protein is CASSLERNEQYF.

This rearrangement joins TRBV18 to TRBJ1-2; no reliable D call. CDR1 KGHSH and CDR2 LQKENI come from the germline V gene. The CDR3 is 12 amino acids. V was trimmed by 5 bases and J by 0 bases, leaving 4 bases between them. The CDR3 DNA sequence: TGTGCCAGCTCAAAACCTAACTATGGCTACACCTTC. Its protein product is CASSKPNYGYTF. Full variable domain (missing parts from reference TRBV18 and TRBJ1-2): NAGVMQNPRHLVRRRGQEARLRCSPMKGHSHVYWYRQLPEEGLKFMVYLQKENIIDESGMPKERFSAEFPKEGPSILRIQQVVRGDSAAYFCASSKPNYGYTFGSGTRLTVV.

The chain joins TRBV5-4 to TRBJ1-3; TRBD1 might be the D (5 bases). The germline gives CDR1 SGHNT, CDR2 YYREEE (reference sequence). V gave up 0 bases and J gave up 2 bases, with 6 bases separating them. The CDR3 contains 14 residues. This CDR3 reads CASSLGGAGNTIYF. The CDR3 nucleotides read TGTGCCAGCAGCTTGGGAGGGGCTGGAAACACCATATATTTT.